This TCR beta chain comes out of a study of cytomegalovirus exposure and HLA in healthy donors. Study-wide context: An earlier analysis found 95 million to 140 million unique TCR beta sequences from approximately 190 million T cells. The study, taken as a whole, reports: Earlier results showed most TCR beta V segments being productive about 87% or about 30% of the time. It was reported that TCR beta sequences correctly inferred the HLA-A and HLA-B alleles for most subjects.

The CDR3 length is 13 residues. CDR1 is SGHAT, CDR2 FQDESV, per germline (reference sequence). The trim removed 4 bases at V and 6 bases at J, leaving 4 bases unmatched. Worth noting for this clone: Its antigen remains unidentified.

Researchers ran the PCR with 60 Vbeta and 13 Jbeta primers. Profiled with immunoSEQ multiplex PCR; TCRdb holds only in-frame clones, not every one. The table lists approximately 170,000 clones, around 68% of them singletons. Donors counted as nominally healthy when sampled, yet unrecorded immune exposures were likely. This chain joins TRBV11-1 and TRBJ1-2; TRBD1 aligns across 8 bases. The clonotype originates from a man in his fifties in good health and CMV-seronegative. Sequencing was performed on PBMCs. CDR3 in amino acids: CASSSRTGNGYTF. The CDR3, as DNA: TGTGCCAGCAGCTCCCGGACAGGGAATGGCTACACCTTC.